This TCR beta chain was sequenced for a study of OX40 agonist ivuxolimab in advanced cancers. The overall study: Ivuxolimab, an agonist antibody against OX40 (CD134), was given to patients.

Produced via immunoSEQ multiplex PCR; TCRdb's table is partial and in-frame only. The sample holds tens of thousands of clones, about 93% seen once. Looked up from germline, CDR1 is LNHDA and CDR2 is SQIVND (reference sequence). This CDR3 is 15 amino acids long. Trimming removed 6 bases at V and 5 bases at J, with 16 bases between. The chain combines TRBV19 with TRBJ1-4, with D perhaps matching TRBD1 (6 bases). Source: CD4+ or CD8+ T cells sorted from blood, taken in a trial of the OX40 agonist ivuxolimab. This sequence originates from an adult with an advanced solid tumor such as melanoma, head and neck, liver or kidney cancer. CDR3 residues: CASRDLQGWNEKLFF. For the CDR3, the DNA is TGTGCCAGTAGAGATCTACAGGGCTGGAATGAAAAACTGTTTTTT.